This T cell receptor beta chain was identified during a study of blood T cell repertoires in COVID-19. Study details: COVID-19 samples, acute and convalescent, were from the United States, Italy and Spain. Sources were T cells, B-cell-depleted T cells, or PBMCs; the material itself was cDNA or gDNA.

The germline CDR1 and CDR2 sequences are SGHRS and YFSETQ. Between the trimmed V and J ends, which lost 4 bases and 1 base, there was a span of 14 bases. The CDR3 extends over 15 amino acids. In the authors' methods: From reference gene primer amplification, estimates of nucleated cell counts were derived. Method: immunoSEQ multiplex PCR; TCRdb's copy keeps in-frame clones and lacks some. V, J and clone size are taken as reported in that table, and D and trimming were inferred from the DNA itself. This table has about 130,000 clones, about 89% appearing once. Seattle patient enrollment occurred during active infection, with longitudinal follow-up thereafter.

The source is a woman in her 70s with COVID-19, enrolled during active disease. This chain joins TRBV5-1 and TRBJ1-1; D perhaps matches TRBD1 (6 bases). What was sequenced was peripheral blood. The CDR3 bases are TGCGCCAGCAGCAGAACAGGGAGTCAGAACACTGAAGCTTTCTTT. Translating gives CASSRTGSQNTEAFF.